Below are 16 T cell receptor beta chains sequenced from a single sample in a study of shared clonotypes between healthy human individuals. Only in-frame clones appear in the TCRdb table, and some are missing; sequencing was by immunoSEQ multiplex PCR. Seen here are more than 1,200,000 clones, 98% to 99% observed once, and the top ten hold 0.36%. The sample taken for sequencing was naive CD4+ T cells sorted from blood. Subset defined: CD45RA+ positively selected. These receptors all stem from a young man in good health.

CDR3 loop: CSVGLNRPTPSQYF. Here the CDR3 DNA reads TGCAGCGTTGGGTTGAACAGGCCCACTCCTAGTCAGTACTTC. The chain carries TRBV29-1 and TRBJ2-7; D perhaps matches TRBD1 (5 bases). The CDR3 contains 14 residues. Trimming cost V 4 bases and J 10 bases, with 23 bases left between them. CDR1 and CDR2 from the germline V gene are SQVTM and ANQGSEA.

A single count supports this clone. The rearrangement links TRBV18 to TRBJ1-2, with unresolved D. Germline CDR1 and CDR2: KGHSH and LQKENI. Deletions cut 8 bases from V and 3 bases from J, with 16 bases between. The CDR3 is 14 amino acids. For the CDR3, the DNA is TGTGCCAGCCGACCGGCGTCCTTCGACTATGGCTACACCTTC. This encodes CASRPASFDYGYTF.

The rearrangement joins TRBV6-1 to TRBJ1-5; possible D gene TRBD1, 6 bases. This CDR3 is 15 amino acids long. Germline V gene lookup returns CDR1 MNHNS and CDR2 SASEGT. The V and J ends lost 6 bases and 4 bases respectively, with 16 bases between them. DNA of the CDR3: TGTGCCAGCAGCCCAGAAACAGGGATGAATCAGCCCCAGCATTTT. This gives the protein CASSPETGMNQPQHF.

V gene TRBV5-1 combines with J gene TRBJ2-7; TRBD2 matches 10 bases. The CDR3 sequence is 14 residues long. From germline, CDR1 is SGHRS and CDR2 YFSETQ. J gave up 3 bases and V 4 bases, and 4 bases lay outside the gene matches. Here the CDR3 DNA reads TGCGCCAGCAGCGGAGGGACTAGCGTCTACGAGCAGTACTTC. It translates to CASSGGTSVYEQYF.

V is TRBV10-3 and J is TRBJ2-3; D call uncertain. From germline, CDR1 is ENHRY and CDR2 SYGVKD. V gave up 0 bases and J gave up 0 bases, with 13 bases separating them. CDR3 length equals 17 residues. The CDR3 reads CAISESGMADSTDTQYF. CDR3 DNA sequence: TGTGCCATCAGTGAGTCGGGGATGGCGGATAGCACAGATACGCAGTATTTT.

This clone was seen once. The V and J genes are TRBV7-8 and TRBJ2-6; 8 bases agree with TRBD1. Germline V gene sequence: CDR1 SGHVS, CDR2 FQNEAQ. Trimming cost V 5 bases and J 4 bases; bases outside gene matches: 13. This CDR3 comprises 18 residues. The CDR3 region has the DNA TGTGCCAGCAGCGTTACAGGGGGACTCTCTTCCGGGGCCAACGTCCTGACTTTC. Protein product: CASSVTGGLSSGANVLTF.

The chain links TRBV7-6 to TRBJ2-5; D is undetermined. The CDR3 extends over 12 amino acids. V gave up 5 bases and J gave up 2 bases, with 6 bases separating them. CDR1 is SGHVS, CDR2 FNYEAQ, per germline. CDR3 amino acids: CASSKAQETQYF. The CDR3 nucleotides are TGTGCCAGCAGCAAAGCTCAAGAGACCCAGTACTTC.

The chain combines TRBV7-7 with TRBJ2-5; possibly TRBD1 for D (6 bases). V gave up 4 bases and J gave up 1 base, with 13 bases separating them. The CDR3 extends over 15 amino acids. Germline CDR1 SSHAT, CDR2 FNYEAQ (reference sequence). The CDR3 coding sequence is TGTGCCAGCAGCTGGGCAGGGGTTGGCCAAGAGACCCAGTACTTC. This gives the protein CASSWAGVGQETQYF. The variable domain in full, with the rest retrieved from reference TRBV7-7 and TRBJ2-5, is GAGVSQSPRYKVTKRGQDVTLRCDPISSHATLYWYQQALGQGPEFLTYFNYEAQPDKSGLPSDRFSAERPEGSISTLTIQRTEQRDSAMYRCASSWAGVGQETQYFGPGTRLLVL.

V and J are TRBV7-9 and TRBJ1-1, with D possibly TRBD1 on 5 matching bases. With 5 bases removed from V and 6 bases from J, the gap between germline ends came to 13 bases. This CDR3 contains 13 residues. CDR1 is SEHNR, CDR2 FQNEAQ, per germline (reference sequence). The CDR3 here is CASSDLTASEAFF. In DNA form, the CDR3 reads TGTGCCAGCAGCGACCTGACAGCCTCTGAAGCTTTCTTT.

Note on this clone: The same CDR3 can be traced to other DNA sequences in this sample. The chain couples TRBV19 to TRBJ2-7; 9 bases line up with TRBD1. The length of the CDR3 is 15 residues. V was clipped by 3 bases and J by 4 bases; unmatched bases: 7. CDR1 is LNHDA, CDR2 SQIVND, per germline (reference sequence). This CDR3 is CASSIPGTGLYEQYF. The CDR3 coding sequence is TGTGCCAGTAGTATCCCCGGGACAGGGTTATACGAGCAGTACTTC.

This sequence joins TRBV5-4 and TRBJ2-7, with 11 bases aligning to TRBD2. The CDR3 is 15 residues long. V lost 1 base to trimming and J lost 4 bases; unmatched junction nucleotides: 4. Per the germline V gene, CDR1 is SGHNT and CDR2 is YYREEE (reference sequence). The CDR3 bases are TGTGCCAGCAGCTTGCCGACTAGCGGGAATTACGAGCAGTACTTC. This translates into CASSLPTSGNYEQYF.

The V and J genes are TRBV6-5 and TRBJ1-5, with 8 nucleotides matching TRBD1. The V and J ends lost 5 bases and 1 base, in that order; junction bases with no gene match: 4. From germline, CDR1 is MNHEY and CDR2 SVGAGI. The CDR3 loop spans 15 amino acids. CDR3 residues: CASSLGQGSNQPQHF. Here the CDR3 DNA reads TGTGCCAGCAGTCTCGGACAGGGAAGCAATCAGCCCCAGCATTTT.

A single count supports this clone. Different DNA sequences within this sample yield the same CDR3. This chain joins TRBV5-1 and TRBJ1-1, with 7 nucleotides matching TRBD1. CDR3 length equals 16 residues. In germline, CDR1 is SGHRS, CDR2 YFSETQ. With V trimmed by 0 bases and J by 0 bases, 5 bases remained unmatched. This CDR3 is CASSLGQGNMNTEAFF. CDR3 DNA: TGCGCCAGCAGCTTGGGACAGGGTAATATGAACACTGAAGCTTTCTTT.

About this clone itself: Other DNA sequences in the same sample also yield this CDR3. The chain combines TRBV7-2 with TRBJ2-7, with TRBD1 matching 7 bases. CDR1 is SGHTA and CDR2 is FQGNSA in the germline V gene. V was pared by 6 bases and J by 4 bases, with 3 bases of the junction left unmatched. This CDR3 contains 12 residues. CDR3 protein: CASSSQGYEQYF. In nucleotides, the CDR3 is TGTGCCAGCAGTTCACAGGGGTACGAGCAGTACTTC.

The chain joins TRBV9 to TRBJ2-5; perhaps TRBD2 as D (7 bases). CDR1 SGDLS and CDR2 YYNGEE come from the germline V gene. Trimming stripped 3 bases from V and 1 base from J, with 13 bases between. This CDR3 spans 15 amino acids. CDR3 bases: TGTGCCAGCAGCGCGGGGGGACATCGCCAAGAGACCCAGTACTTC. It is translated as CASSAGGHRQETQYF.

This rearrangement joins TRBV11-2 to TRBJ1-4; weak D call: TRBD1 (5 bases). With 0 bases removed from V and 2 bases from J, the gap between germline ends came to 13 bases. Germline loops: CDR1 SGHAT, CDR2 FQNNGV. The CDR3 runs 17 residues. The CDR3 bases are TGTGCCAGCAGCTTAGACCTGGGGGAAGGCACTAATGAAAAACTGTTTTTT. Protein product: CASSLDLGEGTNEKLFF. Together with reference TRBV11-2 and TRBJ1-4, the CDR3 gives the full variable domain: EAGVAQSPRYKIIEKRQSVAFWCNPISGHATLYWYQQILGQGPKLLIQFQNNGVVDDSQLPKDRFSAERLKGVDSTLKIQPAKLEDSAVYLCASSLDLGEGTNEKLFFGSGTQLSVL.